This T cell receptor (beta chain) was captured in a study of control samples from healthy donors and cancer patients (TCRdb year 2020). About this clone itself: Which antigen it targets is not known. Base qualities are not recorded, but no much larger clone differs from it by a single base.

The receptor library was made with the immunoSEQ multiplex PCR assay. Sourced from immuneACCESS, this table was stored by TCRdb with only in-frame sequences that have V and J called. A share of the clones is absent; for the studies checked, an unresolved V gene accounts for under half, and the remainder has no known explanation. Present in this sample are about 110,000 clones, about nine tenths of which were seen just once. Of the sample, more than 3.5% is held by the ten largest clones. CDR1 is given as LGHDT and CDR2 as YNNKEL, both from the germline V gene (reference sequence). CDR3 length: 12 amino acids, cysteine to phenylalanine. Solely the CDR3 DNA is kept, with 36 bases framed from the first base. The V and J ends are trimmed by 9 bases and 8 bases, leaving 16 bases between them.

Sequenced material: blood. The rearranged chain carries TRBV3-1 (or the pseudogene TRBV3-2) and TRBJ1-1; the D gene is unclear. This TCR derives from a human donor in good health. The donor label of this sample is uncertain. The DNA reads as follows: TGTGCCAGTTCGGTCCGTCGGGCGGAAGCTTTCTTT. It translates to CASSVRRAEAFF.